These T cell receptor beta chains were read from a single sample in a study of cytotoxic CD8 clonotypes in ibrutinib-treated CLL. Clones were read by immunoSEQ multiplex PCR, and TCRdb kept only the in-frame ones, dropping some. There are some 350,000 clones in the sample; under 70% occur only once, and around 6.6% lies in the top ten. The sample in question was PBMCs, obtained after 36 months of ibrutinib treatment. These receptors were collected from a human donor with chronic lymphocytic leukemia. CDR3s include the opening cysteine and the closing phenylalanine or tryptophan. A D gene is named only where the DNA matches it firmly. The size entry is marked missing in some rows and otherwise reads once, few, many or a size class.

D | J | V | size | CDR3 | DNA
TRBD2 | TRBJ2-5 | TRBV5-6 | NA | CASDNGLAGRSETQYF | TGTGCCAGCGACAACGGTCTAGCGGGCCGGAGTGAGACCCAGTACTTC
TRBD1 | TRBJ2-3 | TRBV2 | NA | CASSPGRGIWQYF | TGTGCCAGCAGTCCCGGCAGGGGGATATGGCAGTATTTT
NA | TRBJ2-5 | TRBV5-4 | NA | CASSHRVGETQYF | TGTGCCAGCAGTCACAGGGTGGGGGAGACCCAGTACTTC
NA | TRBJ2-3 | TRBV5-6 | NA | CASSLVGRQYTQYF | TGTGCCAGCAGCTTGGTGGGGCGACAGTATACGCAGTATTTT
TRBD2 | TRBJ2-1 | TRBV4-1 | NA | CASSQGLAGAQFF | TGCGCCAGCAGCCAAGGACTAGCGGGGGCGCAGTTCTTC
NA | TRBJ1-3 | TRBV6-1 | NA | CASLDRLLNTIYF | TGTGCCAGCCTAGACAGACTTTTAAACACCATATATTTT
TRBD1 | TRBJ1-5 | TRBV19 | NA | CASSVDRGAGNQPQHF | TGTGCCAGTAGTGTGGACAGGGGAGCAGGCAATCAGCCCCAGCATTTT
TRBD1 | TRBJ2-2 | TRBV11-3 | few | CASSSTGGVAGELFF | TGTGCCAGCAGCAGCACAGGGGGCGTAGCGGGGGAGCTGTTTTTT
NA | TRBJ1-2 | TRBV2 | NA | CASSEIRVYGYTF | TGTGCCAGCAGTGAAATCCGGGTCTATGGCTACACCTTC
NA | TRBJ1-1 | TRBV15 | NA | CATSRVGRLEAFF | TGTGCCACCAGCAGAGTCGGACGGTTAGAAGCTTTCTTT
NA | TRBJ2-7 | TRBV2 | few | CASTQDPYEQYF | TGTGCCAGCACTCAGGACCCCTACGAGCAGTACTTC
NA | TRBJ2-2 | TRBV6-6 | NA | CASSRDRDTGELFF | TGTGCCAGCAGCCGGGACCGAGACACCGGGGAGCTGTTTTTT
NA | TRBJ2-1 | TRBV4-3 | few | CASSHRAGSNEQFF | TGCGCCAGCAGCCATCGTGCGGGCAGCAATGAGCAGTTCTTC
NA | TRBJ1-2 | TRBV15 | few | CATSRDRNDRRTF | TGTGCCACCAGCAGAGATAGAAACGATCGCCGGACCTTC
TRBD1 | TRBJ1-2 | TRBV10-3 | few | CAISELVGQVGYTF | TGTGCCATCAGTGAGTTAGTGGGACAGGTGGGCTACACCTTC
TRBD2 | TRBJ2-7 | TRBV13 | NA | CASSPERGLGEQYF | TGTGCCAGCAGCCCTGAGCGGGGGCTGGGAGAGCAGTACTTC
NA | TRBJ2-7 | TRBV5-6 | NA | CASSLEPTGYEQYF | TGTGCCAGCAGCTTGGAACCTACAGGGTACGAGCAGTACTTC
NA | TRBJ1-4 | TRBV5-1 | NA | CASSSDTFNEKLFF | TGCGCCAGCAGCTCGGACACGTTCAATGAAAAACTGTTTTTT
NA | TRBJ1-1 | TRBV7-2 | few | CASSLARGTEAFF | TGTGCCAGCAGCTTAGCTAGGGGCACTGAAGCTTTCTTT
TRBD1 | TRBJ2-3 | TRBV10-3 | NA | CAIRPGTALSDTQYF | TGTGCCATCAGACCCGGGACAGCCCTATCAGATACGCAGTATTTT
NA | TRBJ2-2 | TRBV29-1 | few | CSVRYTGELFF | TGCAGCGTGAGGTACACCGGGGAGCTGTTTTTT
TRBD2 | TRBJ2-7 | TRBV9 | few | CASSVTSGPTYEQYF | TGTGCCAGCAGCGTGACTAGCGGCCCGACCTACGAGCAGTACTTC
TRBD2 | TRBJ2-7 | TRBV2 | NA | CASSEATRRRGDGPFTYEQYF | TGTGCCAGCAGTGAAGCGACCCGCCGACGGGGGGACGGGCCCTTTACTTACGAGCAGTACTTC
TRBD1 | TRBJ2-1 | TRBV6-1 | NA | CASQRTGSIYNEQFF | TGTGCCAGCCAGAGGACAGGGTCTATCTACAATGAGCAGTTCTTC
TRBD2 | TRBJ2-3 | TRBV11-2 | NA | CASSPRSGGVNTQYF | TGTGCCAGCAGTCCGAGGAGCGGGGGTGTAAATACGCAGTATTTT
NA | TRBJ2-2 | TRBV7-2 | few | CASSLLRTEELFF | TGTGCCAGCAGCTTATTGAGGACAGAAGAGCTGTTTTTT
NA | TRBJ2-7 | TRBV4-1 | NA | CASSRGTWDEQYF | TGCGCCAGCAGCCGGGGGACCTGGGACGAGCAGTACTTC
NA | TRBJ1-6 | TRBV5-1 | NA | CASSSGTAYMDSPLHF | TGCGCCAGCAGCTCCGGGACGGCGTATATGGATTCACCCCTCCACTTT
TRBD2 | TRBJ2-2 | TRBV7-3 | few | CASSYQTPGTSVPGELFF | TGTGCCAGCAGCTACCAGACGCCCGGGACTAGCGTCCCCGGGGAGCTGTTTTTT
NA | TRBJ2-3 | TRBV7-6 | NA | CASSFIKGADTQYF | TGTGCCAGCAGCTTTATTAAGGGGGCAGATACGCAGTATTTT
NA | TRBJ2-7 | TRBV14 | NA | CASSHLIGVGEQYF | TGTGCCAGCAGCCATCTGATCGGGGTGGGGGAACAGTACTTC
NA | TRBJ1-5 | TRBV6-5 | few | CASSTGYQPQHF | TGTGCCAGCAGTACAGGTTATCAGCCCCAGCATTTT
TRBD2 | TRBJ2-3 | TRBV18 | NA | CASSLRLAGASDTQYF | TGTGCCAGCTCACTTCGACTAGCGGGAGCATCAGATACGCAGTATTTT
TRBD1 | TRBJ1-4 | TRBV27 | once | CASSPRSRQGAKGELFF | TGTGCCAGCAGCCCTAGGTCCCGACAGGGGGCTAAAGGGGAACTGTTTTTT
NA | TRBJ1-4 | TRBV27 | NA | CASSQTFFEKLFF | TGTGCCAGCAGCCAGACGTTCTTTGAAAAACTGTTTTTT
NA | TRBJ1-3 | TRBV4-1 | few | CASSQVGNTIYF | TGCGCCAGCAGCCAAGTGGGTAACACCATATATTTT
NA | TRBJ1-4 | TRBV10-3 | NA | CAISEGTTNEKLFF | TGTGCCATCAGTGAGGGCACAACTAATGAAAAACTGTTTTTT
NA | TRBJ2-6 | TRBV7-8 | NA | CASSLYSGANVLTF | TGTGCCAGCAGCTTATACTCTGGGGCCAACGTCCTGACTTTC
TRBD2 | TRBJ2-7 | TRBV18 | NA | CASSPLAGIAYEQYF | TGTGCCAGCTCACCACTAGCGGGAATTGCCTACGAGCAGTACTTC
NA | TRBJ1-1 | TRBV9 | few | CASSVALGSTEAFF | TGTGCCAGCAGCGTAGCATTGGGTTCCACTGAAGCTTTCTTT
NA | TRBJ2-7 | TRBV4-1 | few | CASSHSRRGSYEQYF | TGCGCCAGCAGCCACTCCCGCAGGGGCTCCTACGAGCAGTACTTC
NA | TRBJ2-1 | TRBV6-5 | NA | CASRTPNEQFF | TGTGCCAGCCGGACCCCCAATGAGCAGTTCTTC
NA | TRBJ1-2 | TRBV6-5 | NA | CASSFEGRGYTF | TGTGCCAGCAGTTTCGAAGGACGGGGCTACACCTTC
TRBD2 | TRBJ2-7 | TRBV4-1 | once | CASSQGGTSYKYF | TGCGCCAGCAGCCAAGGAGGGACTAGTTATAAGTACTTC
NA | TRBJ2-1 | TRBV6-1 | NA | CASSEIYNEQFF | TGTGCCAGCAGTGAGATATACAATGAGCAGTTCTTC
NA | TRBJ1-1 | TRBV2 | few | CASSAPGLGGDTEAFF | TGTGCCAGCAGTGCCCCGGGCCTCGGCGGGGACACTGAAGCTTTCTTT
NA | TRBJ1-6 | TRBV5-4 | NA | CASSLAPRWGGSPLHF | TGTGCCAGCAGCTTGGCCCCCAGATGGGGGGGTTCACCCCTCCACTTT
TRBD2 | TRBJ2-5 | TRBV5-6 | NA | CATRTGGPGMETQYF | TGTGCCACCCGGACGGGGGGGCCGGGAATGGAGACCCAGTACTTC
NA | TRBJ1-5 | TRBV6-1 | NA | CASSDSRGSQPQHF | TGTGCCAGCAGTGACTCCAGGGGATCTCAGCCCCAGCATTTT
NA | TRBJ2-1 | TRBV12-5 | NA | CASGFSLYNEQFF | TGTGCTAGTGGTTTTTCCCTTTACAATGAGCAGTTCTTC
TRBD1 | TRBJ1-5 | TRBV6-6 | NA | CASSPRDRGQPQHF | TGTGCCAGCAGCCCCCGGGACAGAGGACAGCCCCAGCATTTT
NA | TRBJ2-2 | TRBV18 | NA | CASSPVWGSGELFF | TGTGCCAGCTCACCGGTTTGGGGGTCCGGGGAGCTGTTTTTT